The T cell receptor (beta chain) described here comes from a study of CD8+CD57+ T cells in acquired aplastic anemia (dated by TCRdb to the late 2010s). For the wider study: Extracted DNA from sorted CD4+ and CD8+ cells averaged around 3.4 ug, ranging from about 0.17 to 27.4 ug. For healthy donor samples, the average read count was about 9.9 million for CD4+ cells and around 12 million for CD8+ cells. Broad study findings and their caveats: About 30 CD8+ CDR3 sequences were found in both patients and controls but appeared to be highly expressed in patients and within the immunodominant clones of the patients. Patients and healthy controls showed no significant difference in CD8+ Simpson's diversity (P=0.060).

As for this clonotype: Its antigen remains unidentified. No per-base quality is available; no much larger clone lies one base away.

Genomic DNA was used as template for profiling of TCR beta VDJ combinations and CDR3 sequences. TCR repertoire sequencing was run on an Illumina HiSeq 2000. The paper's processing steps were these. Repertoires were assessed using TRBV/TRBJ rearrangement plots, CDR3 size and DJ length profiles, and Simpson's diversity index. The most abundant DNA sequence in the deep sequencing data was taken as the immunodominant clone. CDR3 amino acid sequences were checked for sharing across subjects and were also compared against the VDJdb database and published repertoires. TCRdb ran its own pipeline on the public reads, namely fastp trimming at Q25 and MiXCR clone calling, and kept in-frame beta chains. Rows are combined by CDR3 protein, so each entry shows the most common genes and DNA. The V and J calls and clone size are TCRdb's, not the authors'. Here the sample has around 180,000 distinct CDR3 sequences; 63% occur a single time. About 41% of the sample rests with the top ten.

TCR repertoires of sorted CD4+ and CD8+ blood T cells from severe aplastic anemia patients and healthy subjects were deep-sequenced in the study. Ficoll-Paque density gradient centrifugation was used to isolate peripheral blood mononuclear cells. Before DNA was extracted, CD4+ and CD8+ T cells were sorted using either FACS or magnetic beads. From the cysteine through the phenylalanine, the CDR3 covers 16 amino acids. Only the CDR3 DNA is retained, 48 bases long and in frame from the first base. Based on the germline V gene, the CDR1 and CDR2 sequences are MNHEY and SVGEGT. V gives up 6 bases and J gives up 4 bases, and the segment between their germline ends measures 19 bases.

The sequencing sample was made of sorted CD4+, CD8+, or CD8+CD57+ T cells (not recorded which) from PBMCs. This clonotype was obtained from a human donor in good health. The V gene is TRBV6-2 or TRBV6-3 and the J gene is TRBJ2-1; the D gene is unclear. The CDR3 has the sequence CASSPKIPGLYNEQFF. The DNA sequence follows: TGTGCCAGCAGCCCAAAGATTCCGGGTCTTTACAATGAGCAGTTCTTC.